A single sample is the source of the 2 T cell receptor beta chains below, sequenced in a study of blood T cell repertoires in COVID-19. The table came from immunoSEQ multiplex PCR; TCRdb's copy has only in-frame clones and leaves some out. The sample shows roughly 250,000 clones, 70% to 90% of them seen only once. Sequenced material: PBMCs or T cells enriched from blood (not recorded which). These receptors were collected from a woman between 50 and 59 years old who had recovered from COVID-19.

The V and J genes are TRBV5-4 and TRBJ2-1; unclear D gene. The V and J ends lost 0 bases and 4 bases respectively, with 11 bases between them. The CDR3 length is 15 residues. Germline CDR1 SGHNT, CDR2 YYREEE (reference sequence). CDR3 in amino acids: CASSLDLLIYNEQFF. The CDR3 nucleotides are TGTGCCAGCAGCTTGGATCTTCTAATATACAATGAGCAGTTCTTC.

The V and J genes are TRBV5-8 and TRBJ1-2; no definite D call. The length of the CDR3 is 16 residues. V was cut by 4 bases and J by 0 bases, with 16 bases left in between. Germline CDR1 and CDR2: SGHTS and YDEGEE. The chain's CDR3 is CASSPVPGAANYGYTF. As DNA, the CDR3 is TGTGCCAGCAGCCCCGTTCCGGGAGCCGCTAACTATGGCTACACCTTC.